The clone carrying this TCR beta chain was recorded a few times. Antigen unknown. MiXCR was run by TCRdb on the 5' RACE reads, yielding one entry per CDR3 protein. The sample comprises around 89,000 distinct CDR3 sequences, roughly 15% of which are singletons, and approximately 0.62% rests with the top ten. This record comes from a study of early T cells in non-severe SARS-CoV-2 infection. The CDR3 length is 16 residues. The V segment lost 1 base and the J segment 6 bases; nucleotides outside the gene matches: 5. Germline CDR1 is SGHRS and CDR2 is YFSETQ. Study-wide results and limits: In VDJdb matching, anti-spike CD8 responses were favored while private and CD4 specificities went missing.

The TCR sequence derives from an adult who was a healthcare worker with PCR-confirmed SARS-CoV-2 infection or an uninfected control (not recorded which). The chain combines TRBV5-1 with TRBJ1-6, with 9 bases identical to TRBD1. What was sequenced was whole blood. The CDR3 nucleotides are TGCGCCAGCAGCTTGAGACAGGGGGGAGGTAATTCACCCCTCCACTTT. Translated: CASSLRQGGGNSPLHF.